The present T cell receptor (beta chain) was sequenced within a study of shared T cell receptors in the human thymus (dated by TCRdb to the early 2020s). Background on the whole study: The study examined how self-reactive, shared T-cell receptor alpha chains are generated in the human thymus.

Preparation of the library involved the immunoSEQ multiplex PCR assay. The immuneACCESS repertoire file appears here via TCRdb, limited to in-frame rearrangements. These files lack a portion of the clones; in checked studies, under half of the deficit traces to unresolved V genes, and the cause of the others is not known. Here the sample has 700,000 to 750,000 clones; 70% to 90% occur a single time. The top ten constitute 0.0095% to 0.011% of the sample. Via the germline V gene, CDR1 is LGHNA and CDR2 YNFKEQ. The CDR3 measures 15 amino acids from cysteine to phenylalanine. Only CDR3 DNA is held: 45 bases, read in frame from base 1. After removal of 2 bases from V and 2 bases from J, the junction retains 4 bases not matched to a gene. Notes on this clone: This receptor's antigen is unknown. Per-nucleotide qualities are absent, and no much larger clonotype sits a single base away.

The data were also submitted as part of a second study, on human thymus T cells. As that second study puts it: The donors were immunologically healthy infants in Finland who had open corrective cardiac surgery for congenital heart defects. Thymus tissue was collected as surgical resects that were removed during corrective cardiac surgery. Both the thymic and the peripheral blood repertoires appeared to show biased V and J gene segment usage. The related research reported highly overlapping thymic TCR repertoires among unrelated individuals. TCR alpha and beta repertoires from fewer than ten infant thymus samples and a few related peripheral blood samples were characterized in the study. The cohort included 5 or 6 male and a couple of female infants, with donor ages spanning 7 to 244 days. Thymocytes were released mechanically from tissue and stored at -70 °C as pellets of roughly 9-31 million cells. A QIAsymphony instrument was used to extract genomic DNA from the frozen cell pellets. The immunoSEQ multiplex PCR assay was used to amplify the TCRB and TCRAD loci from a standardized amount of quality-controlled genomic DNA. Amplicons spanned the V(D)J region at a length sufficient to cover the CDR3 and identify V and J genes. Through the commercial immunoSEQ service, the amplicons were sequenced on an Illumina platform. Corrections for primer bias and sequencing errors followed previously described methods, while TCRAD and TCRB definitions were based on the IMGT database. immunoSEQ Analyzer 3.0 and VDJTools were used for repertoire analysis, which covered basic statistics, V/J segment usage, diversity estimates, rarefaction and pairwise overlap. Chao1, ChaoE, Efron-Thisted, Shannon and inverse Simpson indices were used to estimate diversity, which was also estimated on datasets down-sampled to the smallest sample. Repertoire overlap used strict matching of CDR3 nucleotide sequence, V gene and J gene, with Jaccard-based multidimensional scaling clustering. On average, approximately 790,000 unique TCRB clonotypes were obtained from thymus samples, compared with approximately 80,000 from blood samples.

Sequencing was carried out using thymocytes. This receptor was identified in a girl under three years old with a congenital heart defect. Donor details come from another sample of the same person, matched by shared clones. The chain uses TRBV4-2 and TRBJ2-5; 8 middle bases align to TRBD2. At the DNA level, the sequence is TGTGCCAGCAGCCAAAAGGGACTAGGACAAGAGACCCAGTACTTC. Its protein product is CASSQKGLGQETQYF.